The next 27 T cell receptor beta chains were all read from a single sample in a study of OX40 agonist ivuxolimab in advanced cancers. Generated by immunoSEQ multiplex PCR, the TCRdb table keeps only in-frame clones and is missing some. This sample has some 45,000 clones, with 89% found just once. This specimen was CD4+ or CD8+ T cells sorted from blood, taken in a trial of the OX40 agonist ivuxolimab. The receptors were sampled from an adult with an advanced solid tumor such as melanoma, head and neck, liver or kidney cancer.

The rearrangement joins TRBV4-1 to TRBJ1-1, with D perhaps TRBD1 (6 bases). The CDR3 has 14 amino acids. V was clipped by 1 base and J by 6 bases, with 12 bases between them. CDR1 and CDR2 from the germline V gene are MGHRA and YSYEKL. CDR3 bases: TGCGCCAGCAGCCAAGGATCAGGGGCGGCTGAAGCTTTCTTT. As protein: CASSQGSGAAEAFF.

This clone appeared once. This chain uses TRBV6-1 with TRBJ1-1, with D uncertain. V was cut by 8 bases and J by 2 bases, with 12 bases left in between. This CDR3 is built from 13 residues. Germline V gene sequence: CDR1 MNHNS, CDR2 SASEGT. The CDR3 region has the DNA TGTGCCAGCCTATACGGGGTAAACACTGAAGCTTTCTTT. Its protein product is CASLYGVNTEAFF.

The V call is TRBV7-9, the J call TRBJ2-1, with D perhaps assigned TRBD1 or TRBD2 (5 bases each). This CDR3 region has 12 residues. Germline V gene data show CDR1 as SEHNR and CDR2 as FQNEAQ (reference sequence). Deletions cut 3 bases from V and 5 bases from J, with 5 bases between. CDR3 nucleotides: TGTGCCAGCAGCTTGGGGGACAATGAGCAGTTCTTC. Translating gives CASSLGDNEQFF. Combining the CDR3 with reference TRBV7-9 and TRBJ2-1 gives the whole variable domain DTGVSQNPRHKITKRGQNVTFRCDPISEHNRLYWYRQTLGQGPEFLTYFQNEAQLEKSRLLSDRFSAERPKGSFSTLEIQRTEQGDSAMYLCASSLGDNEQFFGPGTRLTVL.

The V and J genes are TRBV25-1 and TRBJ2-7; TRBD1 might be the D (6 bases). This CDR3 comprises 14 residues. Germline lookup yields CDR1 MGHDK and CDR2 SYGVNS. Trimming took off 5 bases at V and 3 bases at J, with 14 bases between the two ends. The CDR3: CASSSGVIHYEQYF. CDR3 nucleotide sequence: TGTGCCAGCAGTTCAGGGGTTATACACTACGAGCAGTACTTC.

CDR3 sequence (DNA): TGTGCCAGCAGTTTTGCGGGGAAGGGGCCTTTCTTT. This sequence encodes CASSFAGKGPFF. The chain couples TRBV27 to TRBJ1-1; a weak D match, TRBD1 (5 bases). V was shortened by 3 bases and J by 12 bases, with 14 bases between the two germline ends. The CDR3 runs to 12 residues. Germline CDR1 and CDR2: MNHEY and SMNVEV (reference sequence).

CDR3: CASSDSGLPWHEQYF. CDR3 bases: TGTGCCAGCAGTGATTCCGGGCTTCCGTGGCACGAGCAGTACTTC. The rearrangement joins TRBV2 to TRBJ2-7; D uncertain. Germline V lookup: CDR1 SNHLY, CDR2 FYNNEI. CDR3 size: 15 residues. V was shortened by 3 bases and J by 5 bases, with 17 bases between the two germline ends.

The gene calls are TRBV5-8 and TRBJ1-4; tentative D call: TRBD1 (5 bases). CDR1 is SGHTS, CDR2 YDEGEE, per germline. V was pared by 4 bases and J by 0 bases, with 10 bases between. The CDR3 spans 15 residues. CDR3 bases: TGTGCCAGCAGCCCCGGACAAACAACTAATGAAAAACTGTTTTTT. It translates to CASSPGQTTNEKLFF.

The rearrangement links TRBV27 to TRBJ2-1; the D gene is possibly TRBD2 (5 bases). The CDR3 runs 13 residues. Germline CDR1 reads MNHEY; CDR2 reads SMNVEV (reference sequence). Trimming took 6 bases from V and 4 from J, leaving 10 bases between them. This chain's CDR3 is CASRGWEYNEQFF. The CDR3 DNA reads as TGTGCCAGCAGGGGCTGGGAGTACAATGAGCAGTTCTTC.

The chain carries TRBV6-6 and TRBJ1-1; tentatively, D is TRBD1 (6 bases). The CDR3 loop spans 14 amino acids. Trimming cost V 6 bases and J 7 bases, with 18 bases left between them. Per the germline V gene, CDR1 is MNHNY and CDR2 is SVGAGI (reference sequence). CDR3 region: CASRPQRGAGEAFF. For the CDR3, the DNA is TGTGCCAGCAGACCCCAGCGGGGGGCTGGTGAAGCTTTCTTT.

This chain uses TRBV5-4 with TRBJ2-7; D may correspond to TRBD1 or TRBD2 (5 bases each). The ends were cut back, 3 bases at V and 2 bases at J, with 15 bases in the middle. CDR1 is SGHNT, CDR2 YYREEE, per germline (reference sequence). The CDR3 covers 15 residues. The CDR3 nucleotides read TGTGCCAGCAGCTGGGGGAGCGGCCGTACCTACGAGCAGTACTTC. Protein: CASSWGSGRTYEQYF.

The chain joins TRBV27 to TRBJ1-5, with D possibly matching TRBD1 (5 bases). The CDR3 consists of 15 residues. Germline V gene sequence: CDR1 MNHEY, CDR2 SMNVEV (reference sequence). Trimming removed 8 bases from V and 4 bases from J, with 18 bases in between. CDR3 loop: CASHHIGGGNQPQHF. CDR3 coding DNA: TGTGCCAGCCACCACATTGGTGGGGGAAATCAGCCCCAGCATTTT.

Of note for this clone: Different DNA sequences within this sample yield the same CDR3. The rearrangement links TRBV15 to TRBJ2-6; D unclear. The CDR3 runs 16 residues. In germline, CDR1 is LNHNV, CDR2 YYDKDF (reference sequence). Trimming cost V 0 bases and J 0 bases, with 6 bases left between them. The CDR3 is CATSRDRGSGANVLTF. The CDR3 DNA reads TGTGCCACCAGCAGAGATAGAGGCTCTGGGGCCAACGTCCTGACTTTC.

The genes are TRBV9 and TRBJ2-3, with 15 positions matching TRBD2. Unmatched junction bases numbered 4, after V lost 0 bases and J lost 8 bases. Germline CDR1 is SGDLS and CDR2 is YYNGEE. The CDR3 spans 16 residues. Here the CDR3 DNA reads TGTGCCAGCAGCGTAGGGACTAGCGGGGGGGCTAGTACGCAGTATTTT. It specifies CASSVGTSGGASTQYF.

CDR3 amino acids: CASSLAAANGGSETQYF. The CDR3, as DNA: TGTGCCAGCAGCTTAGCCGCGGCTAATGGTGGTTCGGAGACCCAGTACTTC. J is TRBJ2-5 and V is TRBV13, with unresolved D. CDR3 length: 17 amino acids. Looked up from germline, CDR1 is PRHDT and CDR2 is FYEKMQ (reference sequence). The V gene lost 1 base and the J gene lost 5 bases, with 20 bases spanning the gap.

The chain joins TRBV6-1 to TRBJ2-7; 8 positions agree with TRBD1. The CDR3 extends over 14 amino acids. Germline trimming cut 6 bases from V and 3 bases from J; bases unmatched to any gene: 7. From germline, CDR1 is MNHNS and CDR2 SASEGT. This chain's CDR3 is CASSHGDRLYEQYF. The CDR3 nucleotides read TGTGCCAGCAGCCACGGGGACAGGCTCTACGAGCAGTACTTC.

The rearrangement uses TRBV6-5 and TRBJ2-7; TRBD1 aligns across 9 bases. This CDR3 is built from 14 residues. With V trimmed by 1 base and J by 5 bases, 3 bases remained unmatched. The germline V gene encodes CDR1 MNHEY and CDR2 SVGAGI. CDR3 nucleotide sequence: TGTGCCAGCAGTTACTTGCGGACAGGGGACGAGCAGTACTTC. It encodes CASSYLRTGDEQYF.

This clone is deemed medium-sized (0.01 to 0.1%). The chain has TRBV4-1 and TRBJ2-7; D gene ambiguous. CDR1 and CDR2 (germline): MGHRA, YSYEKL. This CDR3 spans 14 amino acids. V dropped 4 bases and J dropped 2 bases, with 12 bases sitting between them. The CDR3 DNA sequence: TGCGCCAGCAGCCTCGCGTCTGGGGCCTACGAGCAGTACTTC. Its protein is CASSLASGAYEQYF.

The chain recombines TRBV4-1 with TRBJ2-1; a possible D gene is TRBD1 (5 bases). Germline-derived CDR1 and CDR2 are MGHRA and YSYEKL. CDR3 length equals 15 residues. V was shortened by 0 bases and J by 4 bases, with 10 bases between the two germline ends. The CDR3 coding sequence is TGCGCCAGCAGCCAAGAAATCCGACAGTACAATGAGCAGTTCTTC. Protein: CASSQEIRQYNEQFF.

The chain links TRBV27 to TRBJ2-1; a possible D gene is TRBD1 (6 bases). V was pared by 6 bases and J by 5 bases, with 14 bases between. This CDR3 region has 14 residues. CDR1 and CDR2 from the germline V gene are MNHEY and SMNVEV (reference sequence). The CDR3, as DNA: TGTGCCAGCAGGCGATCAGGGGCGGACAATGAGCAGTTCTTC. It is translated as CASRRSGADNEQFF.

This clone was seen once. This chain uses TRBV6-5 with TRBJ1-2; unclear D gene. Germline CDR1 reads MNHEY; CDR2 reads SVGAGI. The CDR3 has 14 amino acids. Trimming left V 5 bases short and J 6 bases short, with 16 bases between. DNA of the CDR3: TGTGCCAGCAGTCAATACCGGGAATTTCATGGCTACACCTTC. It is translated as CASSQYREFHGYTF.

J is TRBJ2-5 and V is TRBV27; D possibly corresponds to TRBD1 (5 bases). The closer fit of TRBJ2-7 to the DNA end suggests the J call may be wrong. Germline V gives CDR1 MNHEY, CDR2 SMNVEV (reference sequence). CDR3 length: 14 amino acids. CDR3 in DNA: TGTGCCAGCAGTGATGGGGCCAGTTCGAACGAGCAGTACTTC. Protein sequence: CASSDGASSNEQYF.

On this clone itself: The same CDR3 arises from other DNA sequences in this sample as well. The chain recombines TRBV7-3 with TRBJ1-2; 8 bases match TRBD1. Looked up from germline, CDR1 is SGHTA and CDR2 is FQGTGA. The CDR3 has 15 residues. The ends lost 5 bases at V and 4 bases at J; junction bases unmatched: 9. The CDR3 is CASSPAGTGSYGYTF. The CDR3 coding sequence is TGTGCCAGCAGCCCCGCCGGGACAGGCTCCTATGGCTACACCTTC.

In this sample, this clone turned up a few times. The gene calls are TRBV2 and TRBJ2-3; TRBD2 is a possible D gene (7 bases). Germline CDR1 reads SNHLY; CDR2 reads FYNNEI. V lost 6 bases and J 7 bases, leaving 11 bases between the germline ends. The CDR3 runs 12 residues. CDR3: CASRAGHYTQYF. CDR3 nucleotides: TGTGCCAGCAGAGCGGGACACTATACGCAGTATTTT.

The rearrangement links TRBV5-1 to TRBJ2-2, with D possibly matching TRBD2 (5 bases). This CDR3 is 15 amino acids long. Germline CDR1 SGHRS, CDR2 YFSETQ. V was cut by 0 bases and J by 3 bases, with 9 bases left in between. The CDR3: CASSLELGDTGELFF. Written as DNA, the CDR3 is TGCGCCAGCAGCTTGGAACTAGGAGACACCGGGGAGCTGTTTTTT.

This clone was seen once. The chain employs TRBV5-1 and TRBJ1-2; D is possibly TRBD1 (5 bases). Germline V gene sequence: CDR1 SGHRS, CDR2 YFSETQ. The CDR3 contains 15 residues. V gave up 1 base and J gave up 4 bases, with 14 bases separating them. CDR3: CASSLWRGGPYGYTF. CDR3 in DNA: TGCGCCAGCAGCTTGTGGAGGGGAGGACCCTATGGCTACACCTTC.

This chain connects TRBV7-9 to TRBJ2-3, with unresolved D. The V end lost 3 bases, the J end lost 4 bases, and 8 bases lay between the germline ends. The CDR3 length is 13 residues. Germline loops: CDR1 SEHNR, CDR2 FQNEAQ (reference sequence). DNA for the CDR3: TGTGCCAGCAGCTTTAGGCAGTCAGATACGCAGTATTTT. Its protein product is CASSFRQSDTQYF.

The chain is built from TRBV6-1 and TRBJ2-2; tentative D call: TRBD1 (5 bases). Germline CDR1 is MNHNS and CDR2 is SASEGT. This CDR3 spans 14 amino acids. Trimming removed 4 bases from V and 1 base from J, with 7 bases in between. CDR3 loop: CASSGQRNTGELFF. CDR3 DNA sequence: TGTGCCAGCAGTGGACAGAGGAACACCGGGGAGCTGTTTTTT.